These T cell receptor beta chains were read from a single sample in a study of T cell responses to AZD1222 COVID-19 vaccine. Profiling relied on immunoSEQ multiplex PCR, and the TCRdb table lists in-frame clones only, not all of them. The table shows a few hundred thousand clones, with over 85% occurring only once. The sample in question was peripheral blood, obtained on day 0 of AZD1222 vaccination. Source of these receptors: an adult in good health. Both conserved end residues are part of each CDR3. Each record gives: D gene, clone size, J gene, V gene, CDR3 protein, CDR3 DNA. A D gene is named only where the DNA matches it firmly. Size values are once, few and many counts, or a class for expanded clones, and some rows have none.

d_gene: .
abundance: .
j_gene: TRBJ2-7
v_gene: TRBV11-2
CDR3aa: CASSLTDPYEQYF
CDR3nt: TGTGCCAGCAGCTTGACGGACCCCTACGAGCAGTACTTC

d_gene: .
abundance: .
j_gene: TRBJ2-7
v_gene: TRBV29-1
CDR3aa: CSVVPQGRRYEQYF
CDR3nt: TGCAGCGTTGTCCCACAGGGCAGGAGATACGAGCAGTACTTC

d_gene: .
abundance: .
j_gene: TRBJ1-1
v_gene: TRBV19
CDR3aa: CASSLGPVVNTEAFF
CDR3nt: TGTGCCAGCTCTTTAGGGCCAGTCGTTAACACTGAAGCTTTCTTT

d_gene: .
abundance: .
j_gene: TRBJ2-7
v_gene: TRBV9
CDR3aa: CASSVDGGYEQYF
CDR3nt: TGTGCCAGCAGCGTAGACGGCGGATACGAGCAGTACTTC

d_gene: .
abundance: once
j_gene: TRBJ1-5
v_gene: TRBV18
CDR3aa: CASSPTGYNQPQHF
CDR3nt: TGTGCCAGCTCACCCACGGGCTACAATCAGCCCCAGCATTTT

d_gene: .
abundance: .
j_gene: TRBJ2-3
v_gene: TRBV29-1
CDR3aa: CSVGRRLSTDTQYF
CDR3nt: TGCAGCGTTGGGAGGCGGTTGAGCACAGATACGCAGTATTTT

d_gene: .
abundance: .
j_gene: TRBJ2-7
v_gene: TRBV25-1
CDR3aa: CASSESGSALAVSYEQYF
CDR3nt: TGTGCCAGCAGTGAATCTGGTTCTGCCCTAGCCGTCTCCTACGAGCAGTACTTC

d_gene: .
abundance: .
j_gene: TRBJ1-4
v_gene: TRBV6-5
CDR3aa: CASREREKLFF
CDR3nt: TGTGCCAGCAGAGAGAGAGAAAAACTGTTTTTT

d_gene: .
abundance: .
j_gene: TRBJ2-5
v_gene: TRBV3-1/TRBV3-2
CDR3aa: CASSLTRGGQETQYF
CDR3nt: TGTGCCAGCAGTCTGACTAGGGGGGGCCAAGAGACCCAGTACTTC

d_gene: .
abundance: .
j_gene: TRBJ2-7
v_gene: TRBV4-3
CDR3aa: CASSPGTGGYEQYF
CDR3nt: TGCGCCAGCAGCCCCGGGACCGGCGGCTACGAGCAGTACTTC

d_gene: .
abundance: .
j_gene: TRBJ2-7
v_gene: TRBV2
CDR3aa: CASSRGEAGEQYF
CDR3nt: TGTGCCAGCAGTAGGGGGGAGGCGGGCGAGCAGTACTTC

d_gene: TRBD2
abundance: .
j_gene: TRBJ2-7
v_gene: TRBV3-1/TRBV3-2
CDR3aa: CASSQRSGLAGLYEQYF
CDR3nt: TGTGCCAGCAGCCAAAGATCGGGACTAGCGGGGCTATACGAGCAGTACTTC

d_gene: .
abundance: few
j_gene: TRBJ2-3
v_gene: TRBV5-8
CDR3aa: CASSLKGPLVRHTQYF
CDR3nt: TGTGCCAGCAGCCTTAAAGGGCCCTTGGTCAGGCATACGCAGTATTTT

d_gene: .
abundance: .
j_gene: TRBJ2-3
v_gene: TRBV2
CDR3aa: CASSEGYTQYF
CDR3nt: TGTGCCAGCAGTGAAGGTTATACGCAGTATTTT

d_gene: .
abundance: once
j_gene: TRBJ2-7
v_gene: TRBV27
CDR3aa: CASSLPGLRSYEQYF
CDR3nt: TGTGCCAGCAGTTTACCGGGACTGAGATCCTACGAGCAGTACTTC